The following is a TCR beta chain sequence with its context. The germline gives CDR1 MDHEN, CDR2 SYDVKM. Between the trimmed V and J ends, which lost 3 bases and 8 bases, there was a span of 8 bases. CDR3 length: 12 residues. The data were obtained in a study of blood T cell repertoires in COVID-19. Study at large: In each case, the material was cDNA or gDNA derived from T cells, B-cell-depleted T cells, or PBMCs.

Under the authors' procedure: Reference gene primer amplification gave estimated nucleated cell counts. Profiling relied on immunoSEQ multiplex PCR, and the TCRdb table lists in-frame clones only, not all of them. V, J and clone size are those of that table, while D and trimming were read from the DNA. The sample yields around 250,000 clones, over 80% seen once. The receptor comes from a man aged 30 to 39 who had recovered from COVID-19. The chain is built from TRBV28 and TRBJ2-4; tentative D call: TRBD2 (6 bases). The sequencing sample was made of peripheral blood. CDR3 bases: TGTGCCAGCAGTTTGTCGGGGGACATTCAGTACTTC. Translated, it gives CASSLSGDIQYF.